This is a list of T cell receptor beta chains from one sample in a study of OX40 agonist ivuxolimab in advanced cancers. The repertoire was sequenced with immunoSEQ multiplex PCR; TCRdb's copy has only in-frame clones and lacks some. Among more than 70,000 clones listed, just over 85% were seen once. The material sequenced was CD4+ or CD8+ T cells sorted from blood, taken in a trial of the OX40 agonist ivuxolimab. The receptor set was obtained from an adult with an advanced solid tumor such as melanoma, head and neck, liver or kidney cancer. The CDR3 runs from the conserved cysteine through the conserved F or W. Fields, in order: D gene, clone size, V gene, CDR3 length, J gene, CDR3 DNA, CDR3 protein. The D gene is left open where the match is weak. Clone size is not always given. Where it is, it says once, few, many or a class for expanded clones.

>-|-|TRBV5-1|16|TRBJ2-4
TGCGCCAGCAGCTTGGATCCGGGCCCCTTCAAAAACATTCAGTACTTC
CASSLDPGPFKNIQYF
>-|-|TRBV10-3|13|TRBJ2-1
TGTGCCATCAGTGAGTCAGGGGGCAATGAGCAGTTCTTC
CAISESGGNEQFF
>-|-|TRBV6-1|11|TRBJ1-1
TGTGCCAGCAAGATGGTAACTGAAGCTTTCTTT
CASKMVTEAFF
>-|-|TRBV29-1|15|TRBJ2-6
TGCAGCGCCGCTCAGGGCTCCTCTGGGGCCAACGTCCTGACTTTC
CSAAQGSSGANVLTF
>TRBD2|-|TRBV18|16|TRBJ2-1
TGTGCCAGCTCACCCGTTCTAGCGGGGGTCTCGAATGAGCAGTTCTTC
CASSPVLAGVSNEQFF
>-|-|TRBV5-1|15|TRBJ1-2
TGCGCCAGCAGCTTACGGGTGAGAGCTAACTATGGCTACACCTTC
CASSLRVRANYGYTF
>TRBD1|-|TRBV7-2|17|TRBJ2-7
TGTGCCAGCAGCTTTGCCGGTTGGGGACAGGGGGCGCGGGAGCAGTACTTC
CASSFAGWGQGAREQYF
>TRBD1|-|TRBV7-7|15|TRBJ2-7
TGTGCCAGCAGCTTAGGTTCAGGGGGCCATTACGAGCAGTACTTC
CASSLGSGGHYEQYF
>-|-|TRBV2|14|TRBJ1-1
TGTGCCAGCAGCCCCGTAAGAGTGGGAACTGAAGCTTTCTTT
CASSPVRVGTEAFF
>-|-|TRBV10-3|13|TRBJ2-7
TGTGCCATCAGTGTGGGTCTAGCTAACGAGCAGTACTTC
CAISVGLANEQYF
>TRBD1|-|TRBV4-2|15|TRBJ2-2
TGTGCCAGCAGCCGCCGGGACAGGGACACCGGGGAGCTGTTTTTT
CASSRRDRDTGELFF
>TRBD2|-|TRBV27|16|TRBJ2-5
TGTGCCAGCAGTACTACAATAGCGGGGGCGTGGGAGACCCAGTACTTC
CASSTTIAGAWETQYF
>-|few|TRBV28|13|TRBJ1-2
TGTGCCAGCAGCTCAGGGTTGGGCTATGGCTACACCTTC
CASSSGLGYGYTF
>TRBD1|-|TRBV28|15|TRBJ2-7
TGTGCCAGCAGTTCCCCAGGGGGTTCCTCCTACGAGCAGTACTTC
CASSSPGGSSYEQYF
>-|-|TRBV9|14|TRBJ2-3
TGTGCCAGCAGCGTAGCAAGTAGCACAGATACGCAGTATTTT
CASSVASSTDTQYF
>TRBD2|once|TRBV7-3|17|TRBJ2-3
TGTGCCAGCAGCTTAAAACTAGCGGGGGGGTCAAGCGATACGCAGTATTTT
CASSLKLAGGSSDTQYF
>TRBD1|-|TRBV5-6|15|TRBJ1-2
TGTGCCAGCAGCCTCGGGCAGGGGGCAGACTATGGCTACACCTTC
CASSLGQGADYGYTF
>-|-|TRBV5-4|15|TRBJ1-6
TGTGCCAGCAGCTTGGCGTCGGACACATATTCACCCCTCCACTTT
CASSLASDTYSPLHF
>-|-|TRBV12-1|14|TRBJ1-6
TGTGCCAGCAGCTTTGTTGGACAGGGGGTTCCCCTCCACTTT
CASSFVGQGVPLHF
>-|-|TRBV14|14|TRBJ2-3
TGTGCCAGCAGCCAAGTTGAGACTACAGATACGCAGTATTTT
CASSQVETTDTQYF
>TRBD1|-|TRBV5-6|17|TRBJ1-2
TGTGCCAGCAGCCAGCTACCGGGACAGGGGGCCGTCTATGGCTACACCTTC
CASSQLPGQGAVYGYTF
>TRBD2|few|TRBV4-3|16|TRBJ2-3
TGCGCCAGCAGCCAAGAGGGAGGGGCCGGCACAGATACGCAGTATTTT
CASSQEGGAGTDTQYF
>TRBD1|-|TRBV5-6|14|TRBJ1-2
TGTGCCAGCAGCCTGGACAGGGGGCTCGCTGGCTACACCTTC
CASSLDRGLAGYTF
>TRBD1|-|TRBV5-5|14|TRBJ1-5
TGTGCCAGCAGCTTCGGACAGGGGGATCAGCCCCAGCATTTT
CASSFGQGDQPQHF
>TRBD1|-|TRBV11-2|15|TRBJ1-6
TGTGCCAGCAGCTTAGAGACAGGGGGAAATTCACCCCTCCACTTT
CASSLETGGNSPLHF
>-|-|TRBV5-1|14|TRBJ2-3
TGCGCCAGCAGCATAACTGACCGCACAGATACGCAGTATTTT
CASSITDRTDTQYF
>-|-|TRBV11-2|15|TRBJ1-2
TGTGCCAGCAGCCCTCGCCGGGACACCAACTATGGCTACACCTTC
CASSPRRDTNYGYTF
>-|-|TRBV18|18|TRBJ1-6
TGTGCCAGCTCACCAACGTTTAGTACAGGGATGGCAAGTTCACCCCTCCACTTT
CASSPTFSTGMASSPLHF
>-|once|TRBV30|14|TRBJ1-2
TGTGCCTGGAACCGAGGGGATCGGAACTATGGCTACACCTTC
CAWNRGDRNYGYTF